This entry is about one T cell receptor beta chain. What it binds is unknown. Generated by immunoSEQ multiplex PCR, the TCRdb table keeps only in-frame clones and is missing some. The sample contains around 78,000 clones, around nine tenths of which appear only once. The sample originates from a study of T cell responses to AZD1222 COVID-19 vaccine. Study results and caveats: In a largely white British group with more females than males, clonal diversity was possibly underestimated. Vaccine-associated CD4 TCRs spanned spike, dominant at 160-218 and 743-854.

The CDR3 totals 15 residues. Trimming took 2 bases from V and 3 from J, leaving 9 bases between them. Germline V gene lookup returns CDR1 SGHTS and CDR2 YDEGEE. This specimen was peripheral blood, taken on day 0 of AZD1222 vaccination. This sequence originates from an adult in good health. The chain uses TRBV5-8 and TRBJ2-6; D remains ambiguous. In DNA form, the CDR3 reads TGTGCCAGCAGCTTATGGGCAGTTGGGGCCAACGTCCTGACTTTC. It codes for CASSLWAVGANVLTF.